This TCR beta chain was obtained from a study of T cells in Graves' hyperthyroidism and ophthalmopathy. Graves' hyperthyroidism showing no ophthalmopathy progression within 18 months was considered stable. Hyperthyroidism had been newly diagnosed in patients aged 18 to 65, and its duration was under 2 months. Not enrolled were patients with uncontrolled infection, other autoimmune disease, pregnancy or lactation. This clonotype was observed many times. Amplification targeted TCR beta CDR3 regions from RNA transcripts. Researchers ran a first-round RT-PCR on the TCR CDR3 using the HTBI primer set. A single record per CDR3 protein comes from TCRdb applying MiXCR to the multiplex PCR reads. This sample has hundreds of thousands of distinct CDR3 sequences; 13% to 15% occur once, and the top ten carry about 14%. The ends were cut back, 6 bases at V and 6 bases at J, with 24 bases in the middle. There are 17 residues in the CDR3.

The gene calls are TRBV12-3 or TRBV12-4 and TRBJ2-1, with D possibly TRBD1 on 6 matching bases. The sequence derives from a woman in her forties with Graves' hyperthyroidism. Sequences were obtained from blood. The DNA for the CDR3 is TGTGCCAGCAGGAATATACTTACAGGGCCCGGATTCAATGAGCAGTTCTTC. Translating it yields CASRNILTGPGFNEQFF.